This T cell receptor beta chain came from a study of cytotoxic CD8 clonotypes in ibrutinib-treated CLL (dated by TCRdb to the early 2020s). At the level of the whole study: In this cohort, approximately 15 patients were treatment-naive and about a dozen were relapsed/refractory, while under 18 had unmutated IGHV. Responses were partial in 24 patients and complete in 2; after median approximately 69 months follow-up, roughly 14 stayed in remission and approximately twelve progressed. The response samples were drawn at a median of approximately 11 months into treatment, with a range of roughly 6 to 40 months. On average, each sample yielded 255,043 productive templates and tens of thousands of productive rearrangements. Longitudinal samples were available for about 30% of the roughly 86 trial participants. Cryopreserved peripheral blood mononuclear cells were obtained prior to treatment, at the time of response, and at either disease progression or sustained remission. Every sample from remission and from progressive disease was obtained while the patients were still on ibrutinib. On the study overall, not on this receptor specifically: Sustained-remission and progressing patients did not have matched sampling times, and lymph node repertoires were not examined. Baseline clonality was found to be higher than that of age-matched healthy donors and was strongly correlated with circulating CD8+ T-cell counts. Public clonotypes were found to be uncommon and were observed to contract or remain stable during treatment; the increase in clonality was shown to reflect expansion of private clonotypes at ibrutinib response. An increase in clonality was observed at ibrutinib response, with clonality remaining stable during sustained remission and falling back toward baseline at progression.

What the time point label conveys for this sample: progressive disease on ibrutinib. For TCR beta library preparation, around 1.8 micrograms of genomic DNA were extracted from the cryopreserved PBMCs. Longitudinal blood samples from CLL patients receiving ibrutinib monotherapy were subjected to high-throughput TCR beta sequencing. Patients were enrolled in a phase 2 open-label single-center ibrutinib monotherapy trial. With respect to this clone: Its antigen is still unknown. No qualities accompany the bases; no much larger clone lies one base away.

On a MiSeq, deep resolution sequencing aimed for a depth between 1 in 1 million and 1 in 200,000 T cells, with each clonotype covered 10x on average. TCR beta libraries were generated with the immunoSEQ hsTCRB Kit. Per the original workflow: ImmunoSEQ Data Assistant and ImmunoSEQ Analyzer were used for data analysis, and V, D and J genes were assigned according to IMGT definitions. Clonality was computed as one minus normalized Shannon entropy of productive rearrangement frequencies, ranging from 0 to 1. Public clonotype analysis was restricted to overrepresented clonotypes comprising at least 0.05% of each patient's repertoire. Some twelve repertoires from age-matched healthy donors, obtained from immuneACCESS, served as clonality controls. Here the immuneACCESS table is served through TCRdb, limited to in-frame sequences with V and J called. Missing clones are a known gap in these copies; in checked studies unresolved V genes cover under half, and the rest lacks a known reason. V and J calls and clone size are given by that table; D and trimming were obtained from the DNA. This sample is represented by 42,000 or so clones; 68% of them were singletons. The top ten clonotypes cover approximately 7.7% of the sample.

This receptor was taken from a human donor with chronic lymphocytic leukemia. The sample here was PBMCs, taken at disease progression, from a patient treated with ibrutinib.

The bases read TGTGCCAGCAGCTTAGAGCTGGCCGCCACTGAAGCTTTCTTT. Translated, this gives CASSLELAATEAFF. The rearranged chain carries TRBV11-2 and TRBJ1-1, with the D gene call left open. Deletion took 0 bases off V and 4 bases off J, with a span of 9 bases between the germline ends. The CDR3 spans 14 residues, from the cysteine through the phenylalanine. Only the CDR3 DNA is retained, 42 bases long and in frame from the first base. From the germline V gene, CDR1 is SGHAT and CDR2 is FQNNGV.